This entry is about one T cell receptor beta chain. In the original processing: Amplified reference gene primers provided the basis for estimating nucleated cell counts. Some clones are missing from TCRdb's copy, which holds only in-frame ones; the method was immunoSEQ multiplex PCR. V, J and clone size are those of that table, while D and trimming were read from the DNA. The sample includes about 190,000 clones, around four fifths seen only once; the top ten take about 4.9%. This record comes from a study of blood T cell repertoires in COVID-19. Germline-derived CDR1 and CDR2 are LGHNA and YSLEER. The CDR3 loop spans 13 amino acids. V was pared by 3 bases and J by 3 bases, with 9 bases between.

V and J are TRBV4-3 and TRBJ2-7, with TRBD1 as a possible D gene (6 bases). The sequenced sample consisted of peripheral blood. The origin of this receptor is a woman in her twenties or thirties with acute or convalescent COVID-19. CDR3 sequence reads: CASSHSQGYEQYF. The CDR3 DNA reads TGCGCCAGCAGCCACTCACAGGGCTACGAGCAGTACTTC.